The clone carrying this TCR beta chain has just a few counts. What it binds is not known. Germline V CDR1 and CDR2: MNHNY, SVGAGI (reference sequence). The CDR3 covers 10 residues. V was pared by 10 bases and J by 5 bases, with 8 bases between. These data come from a study of blood T cells in healthy people across ages. The second PCR ran about 6 to 12 cycles with a sample-barcoded 5' primer and J-beta primers. TCRdb re-called the 5' RACE reads with MiXCR, one entry per CDR3 protein. The data contain approximately 580,000 distinct CDR3 sequences, approximately 25% of them singletons. Notes on the study in general: Roughly linear age-related decline in beta diversity appeared, significant by age approximately 40.

This sample also appeared in a second study, on T cells of mothers and their children. As that study records: According to the study, all extracted RNA entered cDNA synthesis at around 1.5 ug per 15 ul. Over 9.5 million reads per mother and around 3 million per child were obtained. Unrelated mother-child pairs always had slightly, but never significantly, lower normalized overlap than related pairs.

This clonotype originated in a boy younger than 18 in good health. The rearrangement links TRBV6-6 to TRBJ2-5; D is possibly TRBD1 (5 bases). The sample taken for sequencing was blood. The CDR3 DNA sequence: TGTGCCAACAAGGGGGAGACCCAGTACTTC. Translation gives CANKGETQYF.